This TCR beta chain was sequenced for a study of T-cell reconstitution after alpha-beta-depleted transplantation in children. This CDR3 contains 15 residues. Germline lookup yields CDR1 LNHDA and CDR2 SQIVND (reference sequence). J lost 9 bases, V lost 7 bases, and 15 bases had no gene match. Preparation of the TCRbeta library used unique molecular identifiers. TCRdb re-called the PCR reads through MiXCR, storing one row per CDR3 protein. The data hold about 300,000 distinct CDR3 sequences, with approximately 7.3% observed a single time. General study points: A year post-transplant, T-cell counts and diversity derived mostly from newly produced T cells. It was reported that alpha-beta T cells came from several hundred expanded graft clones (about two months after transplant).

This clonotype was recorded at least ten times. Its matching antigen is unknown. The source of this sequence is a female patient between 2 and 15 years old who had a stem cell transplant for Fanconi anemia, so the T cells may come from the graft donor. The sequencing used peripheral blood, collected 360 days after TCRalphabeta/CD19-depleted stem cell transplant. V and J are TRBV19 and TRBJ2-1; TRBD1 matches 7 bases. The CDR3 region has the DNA TGTGCCAGTATGAAGTTGCGGACAGGCCACACTGAGCAGTTCTTC. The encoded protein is CASMKLRTGHTEQFF.